This T cell receptor (beta chain) was documented in a study of tumor and adjacent non-tumor tissue in lung cancer (dated by TCRdb to between 2018 and 2020). About the investigation overall: By cancer type, the cohort comprised some 13 adenocarcinoma patients, 2 squamous cell carcinoma patients and 1 small cell lung cancer patient. Approximately 31 paired specimens, one tumor and one normal lung sample per patient, were profiled by TCRbeta CDR3 sequencing. A total of roughly 120,000,000 productive TCRbeta reads were generated by sequencing, corresponding to an average of approximately 4.5 million reads per sample. Among the 15 or so patients, ages ranged from about 31 to 76 years, some ten were men and 5 were women, and disease was TNM stage I to III. Bulk TCRbeta repertoires were compared between lung tumor tissue and matched distant non-tumor lung tissue obtained from approximately 16 lung cancer patients.

V loses 6 bases, J loses 4 bases, and the germline ends lie 15 bases apart. For CDR1 and CDR2, the germline V gene (reference sequence) lists DFQATT and SNEGSKA. The CDR3 runs 13 residues from the cysteine to the phenylalanine. The kept DNA is CDR3 alone, 39 bases in frame from the first base. Points the paper makes about the study in general: Tumor tissue showed significantly greater TCR diversity (inverse Simpson) than normal lung tissue (about 410 vs 180, P = 0.0075, Mann-Whitney U test). The cohort had only around 14 patients, and the authors noted that larger samples and more detailed clinical data are needed. TCR diversity was significantly higher in younger patients, and higher tumor TCR diversity was associated with shorter overall and disease-free survival. The top 100 clones accounted for a significantly larger cumulative portion of the repertoire in normal lung than in tumor tissue. Peripheral blood was not sequenced, so blood TCRbeta repertoires were not examined in the lung cancer patients of the study. Neither the sequencing platform nor unique molecular identifiers are mentioned in the methods.

Library preparation used multiplex PCR. TCRdb names Illumina HiSeq 2500 as the instrument used. TCRbeta libraries were built by three rounds of nested PCR using primers (Table S4), following protocols modified from ARM-PCR. Before sequencing, PCR products in the 200-500 bp range were cut out of the gel and cleaned up using the QIAquick gel extraction kit. The authors' analysis ran thus. Reads were cleaned using Trimmomatic, were merged into complete CDR3 sequences using FLASH, and were assigned to V(D)J germline segments using MiTCR. Clonal diversity was calculated as the inverse Simpson's index using VDJtools. Productive reads were defined as in-frame sequences without a premature stop codon. TCRdb took the public reads, trimmed them with fastp at Q25, ran MiXCR for clone calling and kept in-frame beta chains. Each CDR3 protein gets just one entry, which takes the most common genes and DNA from the rows behind it. TCRdb, not the original authors, processed these V and J calls. This sample lists approximately 120,000 distinct CDR3 sequences; 60% to 70% were detected once. The biggest ten clones account for around 20% of the sample.

With regard to this clonotype: This receptor's antigen is unknown. Base qualities are not recorded, but no much larger clone differs from it by a single base.

RNA was isolated from bulk, unsorted tissue, and RNA quality was assessed with a NanoDrop ND-1000 and an Agilent 2100. Normal lung samples were distant non-tumor tissue taken more than 3 cm from the tumor edge. Donors were newly diagnosed lung cancer patients admitted for thoracic surgery in China between August and November 2014, without prior chemotherapy. The study excluded patients who had received radiotherapy or chemotherapy before or who had another cancer at the same time. Surgical tissue pieces of about 1-2.2 cm3 were preserved in RNAlater solution and stored at -80 °C until use. Material: distant non-tumor lung tissue. The clonotype originates from a man in his fifties or sixties with non-small cell lung cancer. The V gene is TRBV20-1 and the J gene is TRBJ1-1, with the D gene not confidently named. The encoded CDR3 is CSATSGLSTEAFF. At the DNA level, the sequence is TGCAGTGCCACTTCGGGGTTGAGCACTGAAGCTTTCTTT.